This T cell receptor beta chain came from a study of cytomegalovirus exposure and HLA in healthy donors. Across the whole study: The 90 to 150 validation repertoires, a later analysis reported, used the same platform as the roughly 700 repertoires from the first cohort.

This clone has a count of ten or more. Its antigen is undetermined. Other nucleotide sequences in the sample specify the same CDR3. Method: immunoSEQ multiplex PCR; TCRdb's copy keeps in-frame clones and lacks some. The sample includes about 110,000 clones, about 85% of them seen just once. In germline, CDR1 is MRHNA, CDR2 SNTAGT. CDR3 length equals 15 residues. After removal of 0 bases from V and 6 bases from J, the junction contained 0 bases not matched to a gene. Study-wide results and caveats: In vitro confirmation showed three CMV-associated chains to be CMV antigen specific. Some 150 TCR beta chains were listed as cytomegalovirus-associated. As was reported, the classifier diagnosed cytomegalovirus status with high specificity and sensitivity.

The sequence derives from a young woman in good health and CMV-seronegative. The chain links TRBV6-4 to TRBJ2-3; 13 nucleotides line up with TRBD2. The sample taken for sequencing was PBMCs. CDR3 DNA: TGTGCCAGCAGTGACTCGACTAGCGGGGGGGATACGCAGTATTTT. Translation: CASSDSTSGGDTQYF.